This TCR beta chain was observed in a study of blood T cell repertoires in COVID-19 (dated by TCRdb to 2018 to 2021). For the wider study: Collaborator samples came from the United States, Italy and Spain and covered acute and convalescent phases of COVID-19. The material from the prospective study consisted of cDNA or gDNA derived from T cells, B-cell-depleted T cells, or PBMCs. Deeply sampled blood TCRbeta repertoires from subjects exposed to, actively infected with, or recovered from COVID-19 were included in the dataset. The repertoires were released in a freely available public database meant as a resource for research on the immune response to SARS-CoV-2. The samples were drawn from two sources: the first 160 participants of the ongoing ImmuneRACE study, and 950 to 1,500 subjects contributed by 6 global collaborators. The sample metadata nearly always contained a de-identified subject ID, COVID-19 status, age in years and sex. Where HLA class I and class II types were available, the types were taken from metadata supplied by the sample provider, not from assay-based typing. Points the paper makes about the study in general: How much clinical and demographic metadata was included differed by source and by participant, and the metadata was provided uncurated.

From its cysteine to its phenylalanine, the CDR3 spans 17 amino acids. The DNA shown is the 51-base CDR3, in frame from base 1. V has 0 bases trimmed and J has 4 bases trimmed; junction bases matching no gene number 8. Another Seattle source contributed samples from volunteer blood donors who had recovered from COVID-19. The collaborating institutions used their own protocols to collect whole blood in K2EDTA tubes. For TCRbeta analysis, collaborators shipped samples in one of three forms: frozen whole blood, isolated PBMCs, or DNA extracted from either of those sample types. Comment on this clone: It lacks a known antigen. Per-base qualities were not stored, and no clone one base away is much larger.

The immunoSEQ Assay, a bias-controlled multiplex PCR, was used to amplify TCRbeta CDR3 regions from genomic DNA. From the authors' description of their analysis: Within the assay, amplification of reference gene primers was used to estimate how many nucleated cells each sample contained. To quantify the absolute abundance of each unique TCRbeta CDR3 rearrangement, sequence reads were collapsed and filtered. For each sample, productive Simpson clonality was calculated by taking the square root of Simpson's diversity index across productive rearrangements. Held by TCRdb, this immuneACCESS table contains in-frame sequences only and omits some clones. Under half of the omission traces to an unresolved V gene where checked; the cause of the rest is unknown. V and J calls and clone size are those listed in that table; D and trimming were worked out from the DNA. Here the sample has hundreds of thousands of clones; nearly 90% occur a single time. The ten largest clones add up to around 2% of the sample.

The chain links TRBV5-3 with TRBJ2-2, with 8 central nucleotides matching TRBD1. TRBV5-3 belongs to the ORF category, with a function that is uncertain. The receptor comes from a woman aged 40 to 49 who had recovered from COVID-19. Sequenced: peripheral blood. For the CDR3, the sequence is CARSLGAGGLSTGELFF. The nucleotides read TGTGCCAGAAGCTTGGGTGCAGGGGGCTTATCCACCGGGGAGCTGTTTTTT.